This TCR beta chain stems from a study of chemoradiotherapy in HPV16-positive cancers (dated by TCRdb to 2022 to 2024). Some background on the complete study: Functional T-cell assays on cells from two HPV16-positive patients defined candidate HPV-specific T-cell clones and common TCR motifs. The candidate HPV-specific TCRs and motifs were then tracked in TCR repertoires from more than 85 patients with HPV-related cancers. The study asked whether T-cell immunity to the HPV oncoproteins E6 and E7 changes during chemoradiotherapy and whether this immunity affects survival.

Reading from cysteine to phenylalanine, the CDR3 counts 11 amino acids. CDR3 DNA only is kept here, 33 bases in frame from base 1. CDR1 is given as MNHEY and CDR2 as SMNVEV, both from the germline V gene (reference sequence). This clone was counted once. No antigen is known for it. No much larger clonotype is one base removed from it; base qualities were not supplied. Repertoires were sampled multiple times during chemoradiotherapy, which allowed clonal expansion in the tumor microenvironment to be followed. Library method: the immunoSEQ multiplex PCR assay. As stored in TCRdb, this immuneACCESS dataset retains in-frame rearrangements with V and J assigned. A fraction of the clones does not appear; measured against another copy, unresolved V genes explain less than half of the discrepancy, and the remainder lacks a known reason. This sample holds 7,000 to 9,000 clones; 74% were observed only once. 16% of the sample is in the top ten clones.

Here is what the overall study found, with its caveats: The functional definition of HPV-specific T cells came from only two HPV16-positive patients, and the survival association was reported for HPV16-positive patients. Expansion of candidate HPV-specific clones and E7-related TCR motifs was observed in the tumor microenvironment during treatment, whereas no such expansion was observed for non-HPV-specific T cells. In HPV16-positive patients, expansion of HPV-responsive T cells during chemoradiotherapy was associated with improved recurrence-free survival.

The sequences come from tumor tissue, collected from a patient who underwent chemoradiotherapy. This receptor was obtained from a human donor with HPV-associated anogenital cancer. The rearranged segments are TRBV27 and TRBJ2-7, with the D gene not clear enough to name. The CDR3 protein is CRKDSTYEQYF. The sequence in DNA is TGTCGTAAAGACTCCACCTACGAGCAGTACTTC.